This TCR beta chain was identified in a study of T cell repertoires in cytomegalovirus infection. Study-wide context: CMV infection plus the matching HLA type was flagged by public TCR beta signatures.

In its sample, this clonotype was seen a few times. Its matching antigen is unknown. TCRdb reprocessed the reads via MiXCR and lists one record per CDR3 protein. The data hold some 270,000 distinct CDR3 sequences, with approximately 15% observed a single time. Study-level points and caveats: Clonotypes of TCR beta that were HLA-C-restricted and CMV-specific dominated the ex vivo response. Based on cumulative public TCR beta family frequency, carriers of CMV plus the relevant HLA were identified.

This sequence originates from a human donor in good health (CMV status not recorded). Some clones in this sample may be carry-over from other donors' samples. Sequenced sample: CD8+ T cells from PBMCs.

The CDR3 DNA reads TGTGCCAGCAGCCAAGATGGGGGGGTCTACGAGCAGTACTTC. As protein: CASSQDGGVYEQYF. The chain has TRBV14 and TRBJ2-7; 7 bases fit TRBD2. The CDR3 contains 14 residues. Germline lookup yields CDR1 SGHDN and CDR2 FVKESK. The V gene end was trimmed by 0 bases and the J gene end by 3 bases; junction bases not matched to a gene: 2.